The entry below gives a single T cell receptor (beta chain) sequence along with its context. This specimen comes from a study of blood T cell repertoires in COVID-19. Across the study: Samples representing acute and convalescent COVID-19 were sourced from the United States, Italy and Spain. T cells, B-cell-depleted T cells, or PBMCs supplied cDNA or gDNA.

Sequenced by immunoSEQ multiplex PCR; TCRdb stores in-frame clones only, minus some. The sample consists of over 65,000 clones, around 81% of them appearing once. Germline V CDR1 and CDR2: LNHDA, SQIVND (reference sequence). This CDR3 comprises 15 residues. The germline V and J ends were trimmed by 0 bases and 2 bases, with 11 bases remaining between them. The sample consisted of peripheral blood. This sequence originates from a man older than 75 with acute or convalescent COVID-19. The chain employs TRBV19 and TRBJ2-7, with D possibly matching TRBD2 (6 bases). The CDR3 protein is CASSIDPGLTYEQYF. The DNA of the CDR3 is TGTGCCAGTAGTATAGATCCCGGACTAACCTACGAGCAGTACTTC.